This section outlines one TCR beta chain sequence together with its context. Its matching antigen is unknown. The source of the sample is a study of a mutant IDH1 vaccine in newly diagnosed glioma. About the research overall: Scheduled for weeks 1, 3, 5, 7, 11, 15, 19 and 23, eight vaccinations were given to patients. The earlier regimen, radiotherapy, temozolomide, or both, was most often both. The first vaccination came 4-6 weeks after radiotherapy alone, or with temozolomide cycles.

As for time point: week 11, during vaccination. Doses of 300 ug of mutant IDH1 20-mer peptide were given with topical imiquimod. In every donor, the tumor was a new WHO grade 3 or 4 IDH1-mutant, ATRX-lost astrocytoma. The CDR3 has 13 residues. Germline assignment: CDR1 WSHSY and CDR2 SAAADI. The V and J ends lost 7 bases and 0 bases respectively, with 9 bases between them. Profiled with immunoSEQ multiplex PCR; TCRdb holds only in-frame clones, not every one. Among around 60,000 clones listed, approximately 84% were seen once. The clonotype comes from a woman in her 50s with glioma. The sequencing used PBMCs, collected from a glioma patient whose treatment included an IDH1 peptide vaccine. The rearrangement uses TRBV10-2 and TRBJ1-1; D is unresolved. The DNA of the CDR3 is TGCGCCAGCATGACCTCGATGAACACTGAAGCTTTCTTT. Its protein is CASMTSMNTEAFF.